Listed below are T cell receptor beta chains from one sample, sequenced in a study of siplizumab effects on memory and regulatory T cells. Method: immunoSEQ multiplex PCR; TCRdb's copy keeps in-frame clones and lacks some. The sample holds 85,000 to 130,000 clones; about 90% are singletons and the top ten take around 2.7%. The sequencing sample was made of CD4+ T cells sorted from blood. The receptors derive from a human donor in good health. Some clones in this sample may be carry-over from other donors' samples. Each CDR3 is given without its conserved first and last residue. Clone size is given for some rows only: seen once, a few or many times, or a class if the clone is expanded.

clone_size	v_call	j_call	cdr3_aa
-	TRBV30	TRBJ1-1	AWKWGGTEAF
-	TRBV18	TRBJ1-2	ASSPGVNGGYT
once	TRBV5-1	TRBJ2-2	ASSSSGSYDTGELF
-	TRBV4-2	TRBJ1-1	ASSQGQGLTNTEAF
-	TRBV6-1	TRBJ1-2	ASTRTGFSYGYT
-	TRBV5-1	TRBJ2-5	ASSLEPGAQETQY
-	TRBV2	TRBJ1-2	ASNPVGGAYGYT
-	TRBV5-1	TRBJ1-2	ASKEGTGASNYGYT
-	TRBV6-5	TRBJ2-5	ASTPTAGEKTQY
-	TRBV7-9	TRBJ2-2	ASSLDGRVTGELF